The 6 T cell receptor beta chains in this list originate from one sample, sequenced in a study of beta chain features in type 1 diabetes. All of the isolated RNA was reverse transcribed, so expressed TCRB transcripts were sequenced. Profiled with immunoSEQ multiplex PCR; TCRdb holds only in-frame clones, not every one. The repertoire includes about 620,000 clones, 15% to 19% of them detected once, and about 0.087% sits in the top ten. The source material was naive CD4+ T cells from blood. All receptors derive from a man between 18 and 29 years old in good health.

The table lists this clone with a few counts. The rearrangement uses TRBV29-1 and TRBJ1-3, with D possibly being TRBD1 (5 bases). CDR3 size: 13 residues. The V gene's germline CDR1 is SQVTM and CDR2 ANQGSEA. Trimming took off 4 bases at V and 0 bases at J, with 7 bases between the two ends. CDR3 amino acids: CSVGQSSGNTIYF. CDR3 DNA sequence: TGCAGCGTTGGACAGAGCTCTGGAAACACCATATATTTT.

This clone was detected many times. The chain combines TRBV11-2 with TRBJ2-1; D is unclear. The ends were cut back, 6 bases at V and 9 bases at J, with 15 bases in the middle. This CDR3 region has 13 residues. CDR1 SGHAT and CDR2 FQNNGV come from the germline V gene. CDR3 sequence reads: CASRGRGFGEQFF. Here the CDR3 DNA reads TGTGCCAGCAGGGGCCGAGGTTTCGGTGAGCAGTTCTTC.

The gene calls are TRBV18 and TRBJ2-3; D ambiguous. CDR3 length equals 13 residues. Germline CDR1 and CDR2: KGHSH and LQKENI. Trimming removed 5 bases at V and 2 bases at J, with 8 bases between. CDR3 region: CASSGPSTDTQYF. The DNA for the CDR3 is TGTGCCAGCTCAGGGCCCTCCACAGATACGCAGTATTTT.

This clone was detected only a few times. The V gene is TRBV28, the J gene TRBJ1-2; D remains ambiguous. The CDR3 sequence is 14 residues long. Trimming pared 3 bases from V and 4 bases from J, leaving 12 bases between. Germline values: CDR1 MDHEN, CDR2 SYDVKM. In DNA, the CDR3 is TGTGCCAGCAGTTTGACTCGGCAGGTCTATGGCTACACCTTC. Translated, it gives CASSLTRQVYGYTF.

This clone occurred a few times. The J gene is TRBJ1-1, the V gene TRBV7-7; 7 bases are a match to TRBD1. Germline V CDR1 and CDR2: SSHAT, FNYEAQ (reference sequence). This CDR3 has 16 residues. J lost 7 bases, V lost 5 bases, and 16 bases had no gene match. The CDR3 loop is CASSQIPRGSTGEAFF. The CDR3 coding sequence is TGTGCCAGCAGCCAGATCCCCAGGGGGAGCACTGGTGAAGCTTTCTTT.

Only a few counts were recorded for this clone. The V gene is TRBV10-3, the J gene TRBJ1-2; no clear D gene. Germline-derived CDR1 and CDR2 are ENHRY and SYGVKD. The CDR3 has 15 amino acids. The germline V and J ends were trimmed by 3 bases and 3 bases, with 14 bases remaining between them. In nucleotides, the CDR3 is TGTGCCATCAGTGATGCGCTCATAGTCCACTATGGCTACACCTTC. Translating it yields CAISDALIVHYGYTF.